The 21 T cell receptor beta chains presented below share a single source sample, sequenced in a study of cytomegalovirus exposure and HLA in healthy donors. With 60 Vbeta and 13 Jbeta primers, the PCR was carried out. Profiled with immunoSEQ multiplex PCR; TCRdb holds only in-frame clones, not every one. The sample comprises 170,000 or so clones, 78% of which are singletons, and about 13% rests with the top ten. Sequencing was performed on PBMCs. The receptors derive from a woman aged 45-65 years in good health and CMV-seropositive.

The V call is TRBV7-6, the J call TRBJ2-3; TRBD2 matches 10 bases. This CDR3 has 16 residues. V was clipped by 5 bases and J by 3 bases; unmatched bases: 8. Germline V gene data show CDR1 as SGHVS and CDR2 as FNYEAQ. The CDR3 sequence: CASSRLAGVVTDTQYF. The CDR3 nucleotides read TGTGCCAGCAGCCGTCTAGCGGGGGTGGTTACAGATACGCAGTATTTT. Full variable domain (outside the CDR3, taken from reference TRBV7-6 and TRBJ2-3): GAGVSQSPRYKVTKRGQDVALRCDPISGHVSLYWYRQALGQGPEFLTYFNYEAQQDKSGLPNDRFSAERPEGSISTLTIQRTEQRDSAMYRCASSRLAGVVTDTQYFGPGTRLTVL.

The V gene is TRBV27, the J gene TRBJ2-1, with 9 nucleotides matching TRBD1. CDR1 is MNHEY and CDR2 is SMNVEV in the germline V gene (reference sequence). This CDR3 contains 15 residues. Trimming removed 3 bases from V and 7 bases from J; junction bases left unmatched: 7. CDR3 amino acids: CASSLLGQGMNEQFF. The CDR3 DNA follows: TGTGCCAGCAGTTTGTTGGGACAGGGCATGAATGAGCAGTTCTTC.

This clone was observed a single time. This chain connects TRBV9 to TRBJ2-7; TRBD2 agrees at 11 bases. Germline V gene data show CDR1 as SGDLS and CDR2 as YYNGEE. This CDR3 spans 15 amino acids. The V segment lost 3 bases and the J segment 2 bases; nucleotides outside the gene matches: 4. Here the CDR3 DNA reads TGTGCCAGCAGCGAGGAGACTAGCGGGGCCTACGAGCAGTACTTC. Its translation is CASSEETSGAYEQYF.

This clone has only one observation. V gene TRBV5-1 combines with J gene TRBJ2-1, with 7 bases aligning to TRBD1. The CDR3 length is 13 residues. Germline lookup yields CDR1 SGHRS and CDR2 YFSETQ. After removal of 8 bases from V and 7 bases from J, the junction contained 9 bases not matched to a gene. Here the CDR3 DNA reads TGCGCCAGAAATCGGACAGGCGAGAATGAGCAGTTCTTC. This translates into CARNRTGENEQFF.

This clone was counted a single time. The chain has TRBV10-3 and TRBJ1-6, with D possibly matching TRBD1 (6 bases). CDR1 ENHRY and CDR2 SYGVKD come from the germline V gene. The V gene lost 6 bases and the J gene lost 3 bases, with 12 bases spanning the gap. CDR3 length: 15 amino acids. CDR3 DNA sequence: TGTGCCATCAGAACGACAGGAGACTATAATTCACCCCTCCACTTT. Translated, it gives CAIRTTGDYNSPLHF.

The chain employs TRBV6-6 and TRBJ2-7; tentatively, D is TRBD2 (6 bases). V gave up 2 bases and J gave up 2 bases, with 10 bases separating them. CDR3 length: 14 amino acids. Germline V gives CDR1 MNHNY, CDR2 SVGAGI (reference sequence). The CDR3 DNA follows: TGTGCCAGCAGTTACAGGAGGGGAGCCTACGAGCAGTACTTC. The encoded protein is CASSYRRGAYEQYF.

CDR3: CASSEAGQLLNYGYTF. The CDR3 nucleotides read TGTGCCAGCAGTGAAGCGGGACAGCTCCTCAACTATGGCTACACCTTC. The rearrangement links TRBV6-1 to TRBJ1-2; 7 bases line up with TRBD1. The CDR3 spans 16 residues. Unmatched junction bases numbered 6, after V lost 0 bases and J lost 2 bases. Looked up from germline, CDR1 is MNHNS and CDR2 is SASEGT.

The chain carries TRBV5-5 and TRBJ1-1; D possibly corresponds to TRBD1 (6 bases). There are 15 residues in the CDR3. Germline values: CDR1 SGHKS, CDR2 YYEKEE (reference sequence). Trimming cost V 1 base and J 0 bases, with 10 bases left between them. The CDR3 sequence: CASSLSGGLNTEAFF. CDR3 nucleotide sequence: TGTGCCAGCAGCTTGTCCGGGGGGCTGAACACTGAAGCTTTCTTT.

This chain connects TRBV30 to TRBJ1-4; D gene ambiguous. The germline V gene has CDR1 GTSNPN and CDR2 SVGIG (reference sequence). Between the trimmed V and J ends, which lost 4 bases and 8 bases, there was a span of 14 bases. This CDR3 has 13 residues. Written as DNA, the CDR3 is TGTGCCTGGAAAGAAGACGTCAGGGAAAAACTGTTTTTT. Translated: CAWKEDVREKLFF.

The V gene is TRBV7-9, the J gene TRBJ1-1; no definite D call. V was clipped by 5 bases and J by 0 bases, with 10 bases between them. Germline V gene lookup returns CDR1 SEHNR and CDR2 FQNEAQ (reference sequence). This CDR3 is 14 amino acids long. The CDR3 region is CASSRSTLNTEAFF. In DNA form, the CDR3 reads TGTGCCAGCAGCCGCTCGACATTGAACACTGAAGCTTTCTTT.

The CDR3 DNA sequence: TGCGCCAGCAGCCACCCCCGCGGCGGGAGCCTCAATCAGCCCCAGCATTTT. The encoded protein is CASSHPRGGSLNQPQHF. The chain joins TRBV4-1 to TRBJ1-5; no clear D gene. The germline V gene has CDR1 MGHRA and CDR2 YSYEKL. The CDR3 has 17 amino acids. The ends were cut back, 3 bases at V and 3 bases at J, with 18 bases in the middle.

The chain employs TRBV2 and TRBJ1-2; TRBD1 is a possible D gene (5 bases). V lost 2 bases and J lost 7, with 14 bases in between. This CDR3 has 14 amino acids. The germline CDR1 and CDR2 sequences are SNHLY and FYNNEI. The CDR3 bases are TGTGCCAGCAGTGAACAGGCCGGGGGGGGTGGCTACACCTTC. As protein: CASSEQAGGGGYTF.

The gene calls are TRBV9 and TRBJ1-5; 9 bases line up with TRBD1. This CDR3 has 15 residues. After removal of 4 bases from V and 3 bases from J, the junction contained 5 bases not matched to a gene. CDR1 and CDR2 from the germline V gene are SGDLS and YYNGEE. The CDR3 sequence: CASSFGTGNNQPQHF. The CDR3 bases are TGTGCCAGCAGCTTCGGGACAGGGAACAATCAGCCCCAGCATTTT.

The CDR3 protein is CASRRGGTALSGYGYTF. The CDR3 nucleotides read TGTGCCAGCAGGCGAGGGGGTACAGCTCTTTCAGGCTATGGCTACACCTTC. The chain has TRBV27 and TRBJ1-2; perhaps TRBD1 as D (6 bases). V was pared by 6 bases and J by 4 bases, with 24 bases between. Germline V gene data show CDR1 as MNHEY and CDR2 as SMNVEV (reference sequence). The CDR3 has 17 amino acids.

This sequence joins TRBV30 and TRBJ1-1; D possibly corresponds to TRBD1 (6 bases). V lost 4 bases, J lost 3 bases, and 18 bases lay in between. This CDR3 is built from 15 residues. Germline V gene data show CDR1 as GTSNPN and CDR2 as SVGIG (reference sequence). The DNA of the CDR3 is TGTGCCTGGACCACTCCAGGGGCTATCCACACTGAAGCTTTCTTT. This encodes CAWTTPGAIHTEAFF.

The V call is TRBV9, the J call TRBJ2-2; D might be TRBD1 (6 bases). Germline V lookup: CDR1 SGDLS, CDR2 YYNGEE. Trimming removed 0 bases from V and 7 bases from J, with 7 bases in between. This CDR3 region has 13 residues. The CDR3 DNA is TGTGCCAGCAGCGTAGAGGGGGACGGGGAGCTGTTTTTT. It specifies CASSVEGDGELFF.

The chain links TRBV7-3 to TRBJ2-1; 7 bases match TRBD1. This CDR3 has 14 residues. The germline gives CDR1 SGHTA, CDR2 FQGTGA. V shed 5 bases, J shed 7 bases, and the junction held 8 bases outside the gene matches. CDR3 coding DNA: TGTGCCAGCAGCCCCCGGGACAGCCTGAATGAGCAGTTCTTC. The encoded protein is CASSPRDSLNEQFF.

The chain carries TRBV2 and TRBJ2-7; perhaps TRBD2 as D (5 bases). The germline gives CDR1 SNHLY, CDR2 FYNNEI. CDR3 length: 16 amino acids. With 2 bases removed from V and 4 bases from J, the gap between germline ends came to 18 bases. The CDR3 nucleotides are TGTGCCAGCAGTGAACGCACGAGGGCACTCGGGTACGAGCAGTACTTC. It translates to CASSERTRALGYEQYF.

The CDR3, as DNA: TGTGCCTGGAGTGTAAGGACAGGGGTTAATGAAAAACTGTTTTTT. Protein product: CAWSVRTGVNEKLFF. The rearrangement uses TRBV30 and TRBJ1-4; 9 positions agree with TRBD1. This CDR3 contains 15 residues. V lost 0 bases, J lost 4 bases, and 3 bases stayed unmatched. Germline CDR1 is GTSNPN and CDR2 is SVGIG (reference sequence).

The V call is TRBV6-1, the J call TRBJ2-7; TRBD1 is a possible D gene (5 bases). The CDR3 spans 13 residues. The germline V gene has CDR1 MNHNS and CDR2 SASEGT. The V end lost 7 bases, the J end lost 2 bases, and 12 bases lay between the germline ends. CDR3 bases: TGTGCCAGCACTTCCCAAGGGGCCTACGAGCAGTACTTC. Its protein is CASTSQGAYEQYF.

With respect to this clone: An end of the junction does not agree with germline; a read error may underlie this. V gene TRBV9 combines with J gene TRBJ2-3, with TRBD2 as a possible D gene (7 bases). From germline, CDR1 is SGDLS and CDR2 YYNGEE. This CDR3 is built from 15 residues. CDR3 sequence reads: CASNVGGLITDTQYF. CDR3 in DNA: TGTGCCAGCAACGTAGGGGGACTAATCACAGATACGCAGTATTTT. The full variable domain, in which reference TRBV9 and TRBJ2-3 provide the parts outside the CDR3, is DSGVTQTPKHLITATGQRVTLRCSPRSGDLSVYWYQQSLDQGLQFLIQYYNGEERAKGNILERFSAQQFPDLHSELNLSSLELGDSALYFCASNVGGLITDTQYFGPGTRLTVL.